This T cell receptor (beta chain) was identified in a study of T-cell reconstitution after alpha-beta-depleted transplantation in children. The germline V and J ends were trimmed by 6 bases and 5 bases, with 11 bases remaining between them. This CDR3 comprises 12 residues. The V gene's germline CDR1 is SGHNT and CDR2 YENEEA. The sample holds many counts of this clonotype. Library preparation (for TCRbeta) was performed with unique molecular identifiers. TCRdb called the PCR reads again in MiXCR, with one record for every CDR3 protein. Of approximately 490,000 distinct CDR3 sequences in the sample, around 12% were seen once.

The chain has TRBV11-3 and TRBJ2-7; the D is unclear. The sample was PBMCs from the stem cell graft donor, taken from the stem cell graft. This TCR was recovered from a human donor who donated a stem cell graft to a child with combined immunodeficiency. The CDR3 nucleotides are TGTGCCAGCAGTCTTTATCGCCACGAGCAGTACTTC. Its translation: CASSLYRHEQYF.